This T cell receptor beta chain stems from a study of cytomegalovirus exposure and HLA in healthy donors (dated by TCRdb to about 2017). With regard to the full study: The 500 to 800 repertoires of the first cohort and the roughly 120 validation repertoires were produced on the same platform, according to a later analysis. The study aimed to test whether cataloging public T cell receptors could reveal signatures of past pathogen exposure. Along with the roughly 670-subject first cohort, a separate validation cohort of approximately 110 different subjects was used. To predict cytomegalovirus infection status, the study combined high-throughput TCR immunosequencing, statistical association of individual TCRs with disease status, and machine learning. General conclusions and limits of the study: A few of the identified cytomegalovirus-associated TCR beta chains were confirmed in vitro to be specific for cytomegalovirus antigens. A total of 150 to 200 TCR beta chains were listed by the study as associated with cytomegalovirus. A later analysis lacked HLA typing for the validation cohort, so it scored co-occurrence in that cohort across all 120 or so repertoires. The authors suggested that the approach could potentially be extended to other disease states and immunological phenotypes. Subsequent analysis determined that TCRs grouped into clusters in the first cohort also showed a tendency toward co-occurrence across the roughly 110 validation repertoires, and 94% of cluster scores exceeded 0. Cytomegalovirus status was reported to be diagnosed by the classifier with high specificity and sensitivity in both the original and validation cohorts. Across donors, most TCR sequences were observed very rarely, whereas some public TCRs were present in many individuals.

The donors belonged to the validation cohort of about 120 subjects, which was separate from the roughly 680-subject first cohort. In the germline V gene, CDR1 corresponds to SGHRS and CDR2 to YFSETQ. The CDR3 numbers 15 residues from cysteine through phenylalanine. Of all the DNA, just the CDR3 is kept, 45 bases in frame from base 1. The junction shows trimming of 3 bases on V and 4 bases on J, plus 16 bases between the germline ends. Library prep was done by the immunoSEQ multiplex PCR assay. Per the source publication's procedure: A statistical classification framework was built for diagnosing cytomegalovirus status from the catalog of TCR beta chain sequences. The source is immuneACCESS, and TCRdb retained only in-frame sequences with V and J called. Part of the clones is not carried over; for the studies checked, unresolved V genes explain less than half of this, and the remainder is unexplained. That table is the source of V, J and clone size, and D and trimming were worked out from the DNA. The sample table shows 200,000 to 250,000 clones, and roughly 87% are seen once. The ten largest make up about 12% of the sample.

In the case of this clone: Its cognate antigen has yet to be identified. It has no much larger one-base neighbor in the sample; base qualities were not kept.

The source is a man younger than 30 in good health and CMV-seropositive. This sequence uses TRBV5-1 and TRBJ1-1; a weak D assignment points to TRBD1 (6 bases agree). The sequenced sample consisted of PBMCs. The CDR3 region reads CASSSMTGTFTEAFF. In nucleotides, the sequence is TGCGCCAGCAGCTCGATGACAGGAACATTCACTGAAGCTTTCTTT.